These 26 T cell receptor beta chains came from one sample sequenced in a study of Ad26.COV2.S vaccination and SARS-CoV-2 variants. Libraries were prepared by immunoSEQ multiplex PCR; TCRdb keeps only in-frame clonotypes and omits some of them. The data hold around 350,000 clones, with 92% observed a single time. Sequencing used peripheral blood, obtained after recovery from COVID-19. All receptors derive from a human donor who had recovered from COVID-19.

The chain links TRBV2 to TRBJ1-5, with 10 bases that match TRBD1. V lost 2 bases and J lost 7; bases outside the gene matches: 5. From germline, CDR1 is SNHLY and CDR2 FYNNEI. The CDR3 extends over 15 amino acids. The CDR3 DNA sequence: TGTGCCAGCAGTGAAATGACAGGGGGCGGGCAGCCCCAGCATTTT. This sequence encodes CASSEMTGGGQPQHF.

CDR3 region: CAISESHTRDRGGYTF. The CDR3 DNA is TGTGCCATCAGTGAGTCCCATACTCGGGACAGGGGTGGCTACACCTTC. The J gene is TRBJ1-2, the V gene TRBV10-3, with 10 bases lining up with TRBD1. V lost 0 bases to trimming and J lost 7 bases; unmatched junction nucleotides: 8. The CDR3 has 16 residues. The germline V gene has CDR1 ENHRY and CDR2 SYGVKD.

The gene calls are TRBV5-4 and TRBJ2-5; 9 positions match TRBD2. Losses at the gene ends were 0 bases for V and 4 bases for J; bases not matched to a gene: 1. The CDR3 spans 14 residues. Germline assignment: CDR1 SGHNT and CDR2 YYREEE (reference sequence). CDR3 nucleotide sequence: TGTGCCAGCAGCTTGGGCGGGGGGGGAGAGACCCAGTACTTC. Protein sequence: CASSLGGGGETQYF.

The chain carries TRBV19 and TRBJ2-3; 11 bases are a match to TRBD2. V dropped 5 bases and J dropped 1; count of bases not matched to a gene: 14. Germline V gene sequence: CDR1 LNHDA, CDR2 SQIVND (reference sequence). The CDR3 contains 19 residues. The CDR3 DNA sequence: TGTGCCAGTAGTCCTAGGCGGCTAGCGGGGGGCCGCCGCACAGATACGCAGTATTTT. This gives the protein CASSPRRLAGGRRTDTQYF.

Only one count was recorded for this clone. The V call is TRBV4-3, the J call TRBJ2-7, with 8 nucleotides matching TRBD1. The CDR3 extends over 15 amino acids. V lost 0 bases to trimming and J lost 6 bases; unmatched junction nucleotides: 7. The germline CDR1 and CDR2 sequences are LGHNA and YSLEER. The CDR3 region has the DNA TGCGCCAGCAGCCAAGACCACATTACAGGGGGCGAGCAGTACTTC. It yields the protein CASSQDHITGGEQYF.

The rearrangement joins TRBV5-1 to TRBJ2-1, with TRBD1 matching 11 bases. CDR1 is SGHRS, CDR2 YFSETQ, per germline. J was trimmed by 4 bases and V by 5 bases; bases with no gene match: 2. There are 14 residues in the CDR3. The CDR3 sequence is CASSGQGAYNEQFF. The CDR3 DNA reads as TGCGCCAGCAGTGGACAGGGGGCTTACAATGAGCAGTTCTTC.

V and J are TRBV4-2 and TRBJ2-5; 16 positions agree with TRBD2. The CDR3 is 16 residues long. Germline-derived CDR1 and CDR2 are LGHNA and YNFKEQ. With 0 bases clipped from V and 8 bases from J, the junction kept 3 bases outside the gene matches. CDR3 residues: CASSQDGTSGGATQYF. As DNA, the CDR3 is TGTGCCAGCAGCCAAGATGGGACTAGCGGGGGGGCCACCCAGTACTTC.

This chain connects TRBV5-1 to TRBJ1-1, with 8 bases aligning to TRBD1. CDR3 length equals 15 residues. Germline V gives CDR1 SGHRS, CDR2 YFSETQ. After removal of 0 bases from V and 8 bases from J, the junction contained 9 bases not matched to a gene. The CDR3 reads CASSLGGQEPLEAFF. CDR3 nucleotides: TGCGCCAGCAGCTTGGGGGGACAGGAACCATTAGAAGCTTTCTTT.

To note about this clone: The same CDR3 can be traced to other DNA sequences in this sample. CDR3 sequence: CASRGGTEAFF. The CDR3 DNA sequence: TGCGCCAGCAGAGGAGGAACTGAAGCTTTCTTT. V gene TRBV5-1 combines with J gene TRBJ1-1; D is unresolved. Trimming took 5 bases from V and 5 from J, leaving 7 bases between them. The germline V gene has CDR1 SGHRS and CDR2 YFSETQ. The CDR3 extends over 11 amino acids. The complete variable domain, with remaining parts taken from reference TRBV5-1 and TRBJ1-1, reads KAGVTQTPRYLIKTRGQQVTLSCSPISGHRSVSWYQQTPGQGLQFLFEYFSETQRNKGNFPGRFSGRQFSNSRSEMNVSTLELGDSALYLCASRGGTEAFFGQGTRLTVV.

V usage is TRBV28 and J usage is TRBJ1-6; D possibly corresponds to TRBD1 (6 bases). The CDR3 sequence is 17 residues long. V was trimmed by 6 bases and J by 0 bases, leaving 15 bases between them. CDR1 is MDHEN and CDR2 is SYDVKM in the germline V gene. In DNA, the CDR3 is TGTGCCAGCAGGCCAGGGGAGACTAGCTCCTATAATTCACCCCTCCACTTT. It is translated as CASRPGETSSYNSPLHF.

V usage is TRBV3-1 (or the pseudogene TRBV3-2) and J usage is TRBJ1-1, with D tentatively TRBD1 (5 bases). CDR3 length: 12 residues. CDR1 is LGHDT and CDR2 is YNNKEL in the germline V gene (reference sequence). Trimming removed 3 bases at V and 10 bases at J, with 12 bases between. The CDR3 reads CASSQGGGGAFF. The CDR3 DNA reads as TGTGCCAGCAGCCAGGGTGGGGGGGGAGCTTTCTTT.

This clone has a handful of counts. V and J are TRBV7-9 and TRBJ1-6; D is uncertain. Germline CDR1 is SEHNR and CDR2 is FQNEAQ (reference sequence). The CDR3 is 14 amino acids. Trimming took off 6 bases at V and 7 bases at J, with 13 bases between the two ends. CDR3 sequence (DNA): TGTGCCAGCAGTCGATTACTGGAGAATTCACCCCTCCACTTT. Encoded protein: CASSRLLENSPLHF.

The J gene is TRBJ1-2, the V gene TRBV7-2; a weak D match, TRBD1 (5 bases). Germline CDR1 SGHTA, CDR2 FQGNSA. The ends were cut back, 6 bases at V and 1 base at J, with 21 bases in the middle. The CDR3 length is 17 residues. The CDR3 spells CASSYNTRDRINYGYTF. CDR3 DNA sequence: TGTGCCAGCAGTTATAATACCCGGGACCGCATTAACTATGGCTACACCTTC.

V usage is TRBV4-1 and J usage is TRBJ2-1; TRBD1 might be the D (5 bases). Germline lookup yields CDR1 MGHRA and CDR2 YSYEKL. V was clipped by 4 bases and J by 6 bases, with 16 bases between them. This CDR3 is built from 15 residues. CDR3 loop: CASSRDQGGRNEQFF. CDR3 DNA: TGCGCCAGCAGCCGAGACCAGGGTGGCCGCAATGAGCAGTTCTTC.

This clone has a single count. The chain joins TRBV7-9 to TRBJ2-7; D gene uncertain. Germline V gene lookup returns CDR1 SEHNR and CDR2 FQNEAQ (reference sequence). Trimming pared 3 bases from V and 6 bases from J, leaving 18 bases between. The CDR3 consists of 15 residues. CDR3 DNA: TGTGCCAGCAGCTTGCCGACGGGCAGGATAGGCGAGCAGTACTTC. As protein: CASSLPTGRIGEQYF.

This sequence joins TRBV5-1 and TRBJ2-5, with 7 bases fitting TRBD2. Germline V lookup: CDR1 SGHRS, CDR2 YFSETQ. This CDR3 has 15 residues. Trimming removed 0 bases from V and 2 bases from J; junction bases left unmatched: 4. The CDR3 DNA reads TGCGCCAGCAGCTTGGCGCGGGGGAGACAAGAGACCCAGTACTTC. The encoded protein is CASSLARGRQETQYF.

The chain is built from TRBV7-8 and TRBJ2-1; D is ambiguous. Germline V gives CDR1 SGHVS, CDR2 FQNEAQ. Trimming stripped 5 bases from V and 8 bases from J, with 10 bases between. The CDR3 extends over 12 amino acids. CDR3: CASSTRHDEQFF. DNA for the CDR3: TGTGCCAGCAGCACCCGACATGATGAGCAGTTCTTC.

The chain joins TRBV2 to TRBJ2-7; no reliable D call. Trimming removed 1 base from V and 0 bases from J, with 16 bases in between. The germline V gene has CDR1 SNHLY and CDR2 FYNNEI. CDR3 size: 17 residues. The CDR3 spells CASSEGGSATISYEQYF. In DNA, the CDR3 is TGTGCCAGCAGTGAAGGTGGCAGCGCCACTATCTCCTACGAGCAGTACTTC.

The V and J genes are TRBV9 and TRBJ1-1; 9 nucleotides agree with TRBD1. V shed 3 bases and J 10 bases; nucleotides not matched to a gene: 13. The CDR3 extends over 15 amino acids. The germline V gene has CDR1 SGDLS and CDR2 YYNGEE. CDR3 in amino acids: CASSEGGSGTGSAFF. CDR3 DNA: TGTGCCAGCAGCGAAGGGGGCAGTGGGACAGGGTCAGCTTTCTTT.

The chain uses TRBV6-2 or TRBV6-3 and TRBJ1-3; TRBD1 might be the D (5 bases). Trimming left V 6 bases short and J 2 bases short, with 17 bases between. CDR1 and CDR2 (germline): MNHEY, SVGEGT. The CDR3 consists of 16 residues. The CDR3 is CASSLDNESPGNTIYF. CDR3 bases: TGTGCCAGCAGCCTGGACAATGAGTCCCCTGGAAACACCATATATTTT.

CDR3 loop: CASSQTVRETQYF. CDR3 DNA sequence: TGCGCCAGCAGCCAGACCGTTCGGGAGACCCAGTACTTC. This chain connects TRBV4-1 to TRBJ2-5; the D is unclear. Germline V gives CDR1 MGHRA, CDR2 YSYEKL. V lost 3 bases and J 5 bases, leaving 10 bases between the germline ends. The length of the CDR3 is 13 residues.

The chain combines TRBV6-4 with TRBJ2-5, with D possibly TRBD1 on 6 matching bases. From germline, CDR1 is MRHNA and CDR2 SNTAGT. V lost 7 bases and J 4 bases, leaving 13 bases between the germline ends. The CDR3 is 13 residues long. The CDR3 DNA sequence: TGTGCCAGCACTACTACAGGGACAGAGACCCAGTACTTC. Translation: CASTTTGTETQYF.

The chain combines TRBV7-2 with TRBJ2-7, with TRBD2 matching over 8 bases. The CDR3 spans 15 residues. J was trimmed by 5 bases and V by 1 base; bases with no gene match: 7. Germline CDR1 and CDR2: SGHTA and FQGNSA. CDR3 amino acids: CASSLVAGGNDEQYF. CDR3 nucleotide sequence: TGTGCCAGCAGCTTAGTCGCGGGGGGAAACGACGAGCAGTACTTC.

The chain employs TRBV9 and TRBJ2-2, with D perhaps given as TRBD1 or TRBD2 (7 bases each). The V gene lost 4 bases and the J gene lost 7 bases, with 20 bases spanning the gap. The CDR3 runs to 16 residues. Looked up from germline, CDR1 is SGDLS and CDR2 is YYNGEE. CDR3 sequence (DNA): TGTGCCAGCAGCCCAAGGACTAGGGGGCTGGGCGGGGAGCTGTTTTTT. Its translation: CASSPRTRGLGGELFF.

The chain carries TRBV7-2 and TRBJ1-2; 10 bases map to TRBD1. V was clipped by 3 bases and J by 6 bases; unmatched bases: 4. CDR1 and CDR2 (germline): SGHTA, FQGNSA. CDR3 length equals 14 residues. CDR3 sequence: CASSFAGTGDGYTF. CDR3 sequence (DNA): TGTGCCAGCAGCTTCGCCGGGACAGGGGATGGCTACACCTTC.

V and J are TRBV18 and TRBJ1-1; 9 bases align to TRBD1. CDR3 length: 13 amino acids. V gave up 4 bases and J gave up 7 bases; unmatched junction bases: 4. CDR1 is KGHSH and CDR2 is LQKENI in the germline V gene. Here the CDR3 DNA reads TGTGCCAGCTCACTACAGGACAGGGGTGAAGCTTTCTTT. Translated: CASSLQDRGEAFF.